This note documents a single TCR beta chain sequence. Study processing details: Quantification of nucleated cells was approximated via reference gene primer amplification. TCRdb's table, derived via immunoSEQ multiplex PCR, lists solely in-frame clones and lacks some. V and J calls plus clone size are reproduced from that table; the DNA served to infer D and trimming. Of around 130,000 clones detected, around 85% appear once; the ten largest clones hold 15% to 20%. Trimming at V came to 6 bases and at J to 4 bases, leaving 4 bases not matched to a gene. Looked up from germline, CDR1 is SNHLY and CDR2 is FYNNEI. This CDR3 contains 13 residues. This sample stems from a study of blood T cell repertoires in COVID-19. Study information: The study drew acute and convalescent COVID-19 samples from the United States, Italy and Spain. From T cells, B-cell-depleted T cells, or PBMCs came the material, which was cDNA or gDNA.

Sequencing was done on a sample of peripheral blood. The chain joins TRBV2 to TRBJ1-2; 8 positions match TRBD1. The TCR originated in a woman in her fifties or sixties who had recovered from COVID-19. CDR3 nucleotides: TGTGCCAGCAGGGGCGACAGGGGCTATGGCTACACCTTC. Translation: CASRGDRGYGYTF.